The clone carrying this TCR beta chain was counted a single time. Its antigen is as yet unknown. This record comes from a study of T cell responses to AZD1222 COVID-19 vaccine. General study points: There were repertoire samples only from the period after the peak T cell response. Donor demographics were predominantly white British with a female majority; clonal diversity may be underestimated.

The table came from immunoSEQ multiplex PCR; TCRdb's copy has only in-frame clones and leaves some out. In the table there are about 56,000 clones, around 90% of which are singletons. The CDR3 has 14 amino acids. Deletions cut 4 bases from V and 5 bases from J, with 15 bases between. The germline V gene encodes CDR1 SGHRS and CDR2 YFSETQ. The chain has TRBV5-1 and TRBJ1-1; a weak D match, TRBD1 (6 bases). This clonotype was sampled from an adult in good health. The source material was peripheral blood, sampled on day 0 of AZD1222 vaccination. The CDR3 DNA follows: TGCGCCAGCAGCGCAACCACAGGGCGGACTGAAGCTTTCTTT. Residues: CASSATTGRTEAFF.